This T cell receptor beta chain was sequenced in a study of cytomegalovirus exposure and HLA in healthy donors. Points from the study as a whole: In a later analysis, an Asian-associated ancestry cluster reportedly showed fewer N-insertions than the approximately 620-donor mean. Reportedly, HLA-A and HLA-B alleles of most subjects were accurately predicted from TCR beta.

The ends lost 5 bases at V and 5 bases at J; junction bases unmatched: 6. This CDR3 spans 14 amino acids. The germline V gene encodes CDR1 MDHEN and CDR2 SYDVKM. Concerning this clone itself: Its antigen is as yet unknown.

Both 60 Vbeta primers and 13 Jbeta primers went into the PCR. The assay was immunoSEQ multiplex PCR, and TCRdb's table has in-frame clones only and misses some. Of some 150,000 clones in the sample, 60% to 85% were seen once. The TCR comes from a man younger than 45 in good health and CMV-seropositive. The sequenced material came from PBMCs. V and J are TRBV28 and TRBJ2-7; 10 bases line up with TRBD1. CDR3 amino acids: CASSPPGQGHEQYF. CDR3 sequence (DNA): TGTGCCAGCAGTCCGCCGGGACAGGGGCACGAGCAGTACTTC.